The rows below give T cell receptor beta chains drawn from one sample of a study of blood T cell repertoires in COVID-19. The assay was immunoSEQ multiplex PCR, and TCRdb's table has in-frame clones only and misses some. This table has 180,000 or so clones, around 79% appearing once. The sequencing sample was made of PBMCs or T cells enriched from blood (not recorded which). These receptors were obtained from a man aged 50 to 59 who had recovered from COVID-19. Each CDR3 is given with its conserved first and last residue. The D gene is left open where the match is weak. Clone size is given for some rows only: seen once, a few or many times, or a class if the clone is expanded.

>13|-|TRBV12-3/TRBV12-4|TRBJ2-5|-
TGTGCCAGCAGGGGGGGGCCACAAGAGACCCAGTACTTC
CASRGGPQETQYF
>16|-|TRBV5-1|TRBJ1-5|TRBD1
TGCGCCAGCAGCTTGGGGGGGACAGGGGTCAATCAGCCCCAGCATTTT
CASSLGGTGVNQPQHF
>14|few|TRBV25-1|TRBJ1-3|-
TGTGCCAGCAGTGAATGGGAAGGGGCTAGCACCATATATTTT
CASSEWEGASTIYF
>14|-|TRBV27|TRBJ1-4|TRBD1
TGTGCCAGCAGTTTCAGGGGGGCTAATGAAAAACTGTTTTTT
CASSFRGANEKLFF
>15|-|TRBV28|TRBJ1-4|TRBD1
TGTGCCAGCCGCCGACAGGGAGGTGAGGGTGAAAAACTGTTTTTT
CASRRQGGEGEKLFF
>15|once|TRBV5-1|TRBJ1-6|TRBD1
TGCGCCAGCAGCTTATCGGGACAGGTTGGTTCACCCCTCCACTTT
CASSLSGQVGSPLHF
>16|-|TRBV7-7|TRBJ2-3|TRBD2
TGTGCTAGCAGCCGCGGGCTAGCGGCCAACACAGATACGCAGTATTTT
CASSRGLAANTDTQYF
>14|-|TRBV11-3|TRBJ1-1|TRBD1
TGTGCCAGCAGCGGGACAGGGCGGGACACTGAAGCTTTCTTT
CASSGTGRDTEAFF
>15|once|TRBV7-8|TRBJ1-3|-
TGTGCCAGCAGCGCAACCCAGGCCCCTGGGAACACCATATATTTT
CASSATQAPGNTIYF
>13|-|TRBV7-2|TRBJ1-1|TRBD1
TGTGCCAGCAGCAGGACAGGACGAGTGGCGGCTTTCTTT
CASSRTGRVAAFF
>16|-|TRBV19|TRBJ1-5|TRBD1
TGTGCCAGCAGAAGGGGGACAGCCAATTTGAGTCAGCCCCAGCATTTT
CASRRGTANLSQPQHF
>14|few|TRBV11-2|TRBJ2-5|TRBD1
TGTGCCAGCAGCGGGGACAGAGTAAAAGAGACCCAGTACTTC
CASSGDRVKETQYF
>13|once|TRBV3-1/TRBV3-2|TRBJ2-7|-
TGTGCCAGCAGCCAAGATTACAGGGACGAGCAGTACTTC
CASSQDYRDEQYF
>13|few|TRBV6-5|TRBJ2-7|TRBD2
TGTGCCGGGGGAGCGGGGACCTCCTACGAGCAGTACTTC
CAGGAGTSYEQYF
>15|-|TRBV11-3|TRBJ2-7|TRBD2
TGTGCCAGCAGCTTAGCGGGGGGGCCTTCCTACGAGCAGTACTTC
CASSLAGGPSYEQYF
>13|once|TRBV19|TRBJ2-5|-
TGTGCCAGTACCCCTGACCCAGGAGAGACCCAGTACTTC
CASTPDPGETQYF
>14|-|TRBV24-1|TRBJ1-5|-
TGTGCCACCAGTGACCTGGACAGCATCCAGCCCCAGCATTTT
CATSDLDSIQPQHF
>16|-|TRBV18|TRBJ2-1|TRBD2
TGTGCCAGCTCACCACCAGGGGTTGCGGGGGGTGATGAGCAGTTCTTC
CASSPPGVAGGDEQFF